These 21 T cell receptor beta chains originate from one sample sequenced in a study of blood T cell repertoires in COVID-19. The method was immunoSEQ multiplex PCR; TCRdb's version includes in-frame clones alone and lacks a portion of them. The table has about 280,000 clones, 75% to 95% seen once. The specimen sequenced was PBMCs or T cells enriched from blood (not recorded which). The receptors shown here come from a man aged 40-55 years who had been exposed to COVID-19.

The chain links TRBV5-4 to TRBJ1-3; D unresolved. The germline gives CDR1 SGHNT, CDR2 YYREEE (reference sequence). This CDR3 region has 15 residues. V was cut by 3 bases and J by 1 base, with 11 bases left in between. The DNA for the CDR3 is TGTGCCAGCAGCTCCGAAACAAGTTCTGGAAACACCATATATTTT. This translates into CASSSETSSGNTIYF.

The rearrangement joins TRBV12-3 or TRBV12-4 to TRBJ1-1, with D hard to call. The CDR3 runs 13 residues. The V end lost 6 bases, the J end lost 0 bases, and 8 bases lay between the germline ends. CDR3 nucleotides: TGTGCCAGCAGCCTTGCTATGAACACTGAAGCTTTCTTT. Amino acid sequence: CASSLAMNTEAFF.

The CDR3 DNA sequence: TGTGCCACCAGTGATGACCGACAGGACCTCTCCTACAATGAGCAGTTCTTC. It codes for CATSDDRQDLSYNEQFF. This chain uses TRBV24-1 with TRBJ2-1, with a possible D match to TRBD1 (6 bases). The CDR3 has 17 residues. Trimming cost V 3 bases and J 0 bases, with 14 bases left between them. Germline-derived CDR1 and CDR2 are KGHDR and SFDVKD.

This clone has a single count. V usage is TRBV27 and J usage is TRBJ1-1; D is uncertain. V gave up 6 bases and J gave up 1 base, with 15 bases separating them. The germline V gene has CDR1 MNHEY and CDR2 SMNVEV (reference sequence). The CDR3 consists of 15 residues. The CDR3 here is CASSLSRTRNTEAFF. DNA for the CDR3: TGTGCCAGCAGCCTGAGTCGAACTAGGAACACTGAAGCTTTCTTT.

The chain couples TRBV19 to TRBJ2-7, with 8 nucleotides matching TRBD2. The CDR3 spans 15 residues. Germline V gives CDR1 LNHDA, CDR2 SQIVND (reference sequence). Losses at the gene ends were 3 bases for V and 0 bases for J; bases not matched to a gene: 4. CDR3 in DNA: TGTGCCAGTAGTATCAGGCGGGAGGTCTCCTACGAGCAGTACTTC. Its protein is CASSIRREVSYEQYF. Full variable domain (outside the CDR3, taken from reference TRBV19 and TRBJ2-7): DGGITQSPKYLFRKEGQNVTLSCEQNLNHDAMYWYRQDPGQGLRLIYYSQIVNDFQKGDIAEGYSVSREKKESFPLTVTSAQKNPTAFYLCASSIRREVSYEQYFGPGTRLTVT.

The V call is TRBV28, the J call TRBJ2-7; tentative D call: TRBD1 (5 bases). Trimming removed 7 bases at V and 3 bases at J, with 16 bases between. CDR1 and CDR2 from the germline V gene are MDHEN and SYDVKM. The length of the CDR3 is 14 residues. CDR3 nucleotide sequence: TGTGCCAGCACCTCTGGGCAGGGTCTCTACGAGCAGTACTTC. Its translation: CASTSGQGLYEQYF.

CDR3 sequence: CASSLGVGSLAGGGETQYF. CDR3 DNA sequence: TGTGCCAGCAGCTTGGGGGTAGGAAGCCTAGCGGGAGGAGGAGAGACCCAGTACTTC. The rearrangement links TRBV5-6 to TRBJ2-5; TRBD2 aligns across 11 bases. Trimming cost V 0 bases and J 4 bases; bases outside gene matches: 14. The CDR3 loop spans 19 amino acids. The germline V gene encodes CDR1 SGHDT and CDR2 YYEEEE.

The chain's CDR3 is CASLHQTGAGELFF. The CDR3 DNA reads TGTGCCTCCCTGCACCAAACAGGGGCCGGGGAGCTGTTTTTT. The gene calls are TRBV19 and TRBJ2-2; 7 bases map to TRBD1. This CDR3 has 14 amino acids. CDR1 LNHDA and CDR2 SQIVND come from the germline V gene (reference sequence). J was trimmed by 6 bases and V by 11 bases; bases with no gene match: 12. Complete variable domain (other parts from reference TRBV19 and TRBJ2-2): DGGITQSPKYLFRKEGQNVTLSCEQNLNHDAMYWYRQDPGQGLRLIYYSQIVNDFQKGDIAEGYSVSREKKESFPLTVTSAQKNPTAFYLCASLHQTGAGELFFGEGSRLTVL.

In its sample, this clone was seen once. This CDR3 reads CASSLGGSTYNEQFF. In DNA form, the CDR3 reads TGTGCCAGCAGCCTTGGGGGGTCCACCTACAATGAGCAGTTCTTC. This sequence joins TRBV9 and TRBJ2-1, with a weak D call TRBD2 (6 bases). The CDR3 has 15 residues. Germline V gene data show CDR1 as SGDLS and CDR2 as YYNGEE. Trimming took 4 bases from V and 2 from J, leaving 13 bases between them.

The V and J genes are TRBV28 and TRBJ1-3, with D hard to call. V was cut by 5 bases and J by 2 bases, with 10 bases left in between. The CDR3 runs 14 residues. Germline values: CDR1 MDHEN, CDR2 SYDVKM. The CDR3 protein is CASSTAGAGNTIYF. The CDR3 nucleotides read TGTGCCAGCAGTACCGCAGGCGCTGGAAACACCATATATTTT.

This rearrangement joins TRBV6-1 to TRBJ1-2, with D possibly matching TRBD1 (6 bases). V was cut by 7 bases and J by 5 bases, with 17 bases left in between. Germline assignment: CDR1 MNHNS and CDR2 SASEGT. CDR3 size: 14 residues. The CDR3, as DNA: TGTGCCAGCACCTACTCTGGGGGCGGGTATGGCTACACCTTC. Amino acid sequence: CASTYSGGGYGYTF.

The V gene is TRBV28, the J gene TRBJ2-5, with D possibly being TRBD1 (8 bases). The CDR3 contains 15 residues. Germline assignment: CDR1 MDHEN and CDR2 SYDVKM. V lost 6 bases to trimming and J lost 4 bases, with 18 bases between them. CDR3 in amino acids: CASSGTTGGGETQYF. The CDR3 DNA sequence: TGTGCCAGCAGCGGCACCACAGGGGGGGGAGAGACCCAGTACTTC.

V gene TRBV19 combines with J gene TRBJ1-5; unclear D gene. The CDR3 runs to 13 residues. CDR1 is LNHDA, CDR2 SQIVND, per germline (reference sequence). Trimming left V 7 bases short and J 4 bases short, with 11 bases between. Here the CDR3 DNA reads TGTGCCAGTAAGCGGACGGAGAATCAGCCCCAGCATTTT. Translation: CASKRTENQPQHF.

V and J are TRBV19 and TRBJ2-3; 8 bases map to TRBD2. J lost 6 bases, V lost 10 bases, and 15 bases had no gene match. The germline V gene encodes CDR1 LNHDA and CDR2 SQIVND (reference sequence). The CDR3 has 15 amino acids. The CDR3 coding sequence is TGTGCCACCGCGGCGGGGGGCCGAGAGGTGGATACGCAGTATTTT. Protein: CATAAGGREVDTQYF.

The chain combines TRBV28 with TRBJ2-1; TRBD2 aligns across 9 bases. Germline V lookup: CDR1 MDHEN, CDR2 SYDVKM. The CDR3 sequence is 15 residues long. The trim removed 5 bases at V and 3 bases at J, leaving 5 bases unmatched. This CDR3 is CASSPSGMNYNEQFF. In DNA, the CDR3 is TGTGCCAGCAGTCCTAGCGGGATGAACTACAATGAGCAGTTCTTC.

The chain couples TRBV7-2 to TRBJ2-5, with 9 bases that match TRBD1. From germline, CDR1 is SGHTA and CDR2 FQGNSA. The CDR3 sequence is 14 residues long. V gave up 6 bases and J gave up 5 bases; unmatched junction bases: 7. This chain's CDR3 is CASRNTGGAETQYF. The CDR3 nucleotides read TGTGCCAGCAGAAATACAGGGGGCGCCGAGACCCAGTACTTC.

The chain uses TRBV7-3 and TRBJ1-1; 10 nucleotides line up with TRBD1. This CDR3 has 14 residues. Germline values: CDR1 SGHTA, CDR2 FQGTGA. The trim removed 5 bases at V and 6 bases at J, leaving 6 bases unmatched. This chain's CDR3 is CASSPGTGVSEAFF. In nucleotides, the CDR3 is TGTGCCAGCAGCCCCGGGACAGGGGTATCTGAAGCTTTCTTT.

This chain connects TRBV29-1 to TRBJ1-4; D possibly corresponds to TRBD1 (5 bases). This CDR3 contains 14 residues. Trimming removed 5 bases from V and 0 bases from J, with 10 bases in between. The V gene's germline CDR1 is SQVTM and CDR2 ANQGSEA. CDR3: CSVWAGTTNEKLFF. The CDR3 DNA follows: TGCAGCGTTTGGGCAGGGACAACTAATGAAAAACTGTTTTTT.

V and J are TRBV3-1 (or the pseudogene TRBV3-2) and TRBJ2-3, with no clear D. The germline CDR1 and CDR2 sequences are LGHDT and YNNKEL (reference sequence). V lost 4 bases and J 0 bases, leaving 8 bases between the germline ends. This CDR3 comprises 14 residues. CDR3 amino acids: CASSPTLSTDTQYF. The DNA for the CDR3 is TGTGCCAGCAGCCCAACTCTCAGCACAGATACGCAGTATTTT.

The chain joins TRBV28 to TRBJ1-6; D gene ambiguous. This CDR3 region has 14 residues. V was trimmed by 3 bases and J by 0 bases, leaving 3 bases between them. Germline V gives CDR1 MDHEN, CDR2 SYDVKM. CDR3 in amino acids: CASSFRSYNSPLHF. The DNA for the CDR3 is TGTGCCAGCAGTTTTCGCTCCTATAATTCACCCCTCCACTTT.

The V gene is TRBV18, the J gene TRBJ2-1; 10 bases line up with TRBD2. Per germline, CDR1 KGHSH and CDR2 LQKENI. The CDR3 is 18 residues long. V lost 0 bases to trimming and J lost 0 bases; unmatched junction nucleotides: 5. The CDR3 reads CASSPPGLADASYNEQFF. The CDR3 DNA reads TGTGCCAGCTCACCACCCGGACTAGCGGATGCCTCCTACAATGAGCAGTTCTTC.